Given below is one TCR beta chain in context. The antigen remains unidentified. Assay: immunoSEQ multiplex PCR; the TCRdb copy retains only in-frame clones and omits some. The sample gives about 100,000 clones, roughly 87% of which show up once; roughly 0.9% is in the top ten. The sample originates from a study of graft-versus-host responses after intestinal transplantation. Study overall: Transplants were multivisceral, liver-intestinal, or isolated intestinal. Recipients across the board were started on anti-thymocyte globulin induction, then kept on tacrolimus and steroids for two to three years. Study-wide points: High graft-versus-host to host-versus-graft clonal ratios were seen in allografts of patients with graft-donor T cell macrochimerism.

V lost 0 bases and J 6 bases, leaving 7 bases between the germline ends. CDR1 SGDLS and CDR2 YYNGEE come from the germline V gene. The CDR3 loop spans 12 amino acids. The sample was unstimulated CD4+ T cells sorted from spleen or lymph node cells, taken before intestinal transplant. The genes are TRBV9 and TRBJ2-7, with D maybe TRBD1 (6 bases). The receptor was isolated from a human donor who received an intestinal transplant. CDR3: CASSVGGGEQYF. The CDR3 bases are TGTGCCAGCAGCGTAGGAGGGGGCGAGCAGTACTTC.